This T cell receptor (beta chain) was sequenced during a study of blood T cell repertoires in COVID-19. Clones were read by immunoSEQ multiplex PCR, and TCRdb kept only the in-frame ones, dropping some. The repertoire includes roughly 330,000 clones, roughly 86% of them detected once, and approximately 5% sits in the top ten. This CDR3 comprises 16 residues. With V trimmed by 6 bases and J by 5 bases, 15 bases remained unmatched. CDR1 MNHEY and CDR2 SMNVEV come from the germline V gene (reference sequence). This receptor was obtained from a woman in her twenties or thirties who had recovered from COVID-19. Sequencing input: PBMCs or T cells enriched from blood (not recorded which). The chain links TRBV27 to TRBJ1-2, with TRBD1 matching 7 bases. The CDR3, as DNA: TGTGCCAGCAGCTACTTCCGACAGGGACGTTTATATGGCTACACCTTC. It is translated as CASSYFRQGRLYGYTF.